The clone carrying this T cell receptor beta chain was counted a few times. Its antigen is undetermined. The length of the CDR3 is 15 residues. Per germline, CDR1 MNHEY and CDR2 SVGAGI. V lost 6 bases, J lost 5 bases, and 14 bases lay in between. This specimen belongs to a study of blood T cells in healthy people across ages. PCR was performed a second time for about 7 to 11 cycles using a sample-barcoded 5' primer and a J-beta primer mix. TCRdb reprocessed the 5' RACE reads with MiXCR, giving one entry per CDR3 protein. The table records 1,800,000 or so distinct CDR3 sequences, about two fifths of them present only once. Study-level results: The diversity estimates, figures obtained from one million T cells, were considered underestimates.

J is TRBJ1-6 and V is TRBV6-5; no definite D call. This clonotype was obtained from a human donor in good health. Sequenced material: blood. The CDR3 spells CASRILTVHNSPLHF. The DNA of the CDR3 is TGTGCCAGCAGGATCCTGACCGTTCATAATTCACCCCTCCACTTT.